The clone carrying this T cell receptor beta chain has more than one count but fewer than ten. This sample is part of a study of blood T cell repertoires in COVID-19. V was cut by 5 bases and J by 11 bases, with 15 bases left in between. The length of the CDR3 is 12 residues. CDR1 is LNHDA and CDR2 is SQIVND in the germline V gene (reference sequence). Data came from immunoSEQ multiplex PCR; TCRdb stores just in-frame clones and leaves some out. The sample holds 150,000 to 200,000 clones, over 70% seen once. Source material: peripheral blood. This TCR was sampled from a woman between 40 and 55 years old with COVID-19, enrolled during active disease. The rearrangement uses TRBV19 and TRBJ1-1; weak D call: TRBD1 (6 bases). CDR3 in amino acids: CASSFQGSVAFF. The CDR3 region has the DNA TGTGCCAGTAGTTTCCAGGGGTCGGTGGCTTTCTTT. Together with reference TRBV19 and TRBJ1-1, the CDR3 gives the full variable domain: DGGITQSPKYLFRKEGQNVTLSCEQNLNHDAMYWYRQDPGQGLRLIYYSQIVNDFQKGDIAEGYSVSREKKESFPLTVTSAQKNPTAFYLCASSFQGSVAFFGQGTRLTVV.